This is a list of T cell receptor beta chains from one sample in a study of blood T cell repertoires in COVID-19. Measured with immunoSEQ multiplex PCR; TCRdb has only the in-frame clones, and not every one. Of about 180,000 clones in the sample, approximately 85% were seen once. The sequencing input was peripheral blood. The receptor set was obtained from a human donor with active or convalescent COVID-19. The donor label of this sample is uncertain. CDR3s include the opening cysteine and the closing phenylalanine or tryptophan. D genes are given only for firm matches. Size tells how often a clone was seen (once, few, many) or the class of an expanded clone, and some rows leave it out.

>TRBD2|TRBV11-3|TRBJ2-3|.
TGTGCCAGCAGCTCGAGGGGCGGGAGCTCCACAGATACGCAGTATTTT
CASSSRGGSSTDTQYF
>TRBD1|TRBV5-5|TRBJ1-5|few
TGTGCCAGCAGCTGGGGACAGGGAATCAATCAGCCCCAGCATTTT
CASSWGQGINQPQHF
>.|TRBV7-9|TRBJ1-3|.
TGTGCCAGCAGCCGGGCCCAAGGGGACACCATATATTTT
CASSRAQGDTIYF
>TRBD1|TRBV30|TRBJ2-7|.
TGTGCCTGCAGTACAGGGGGTGAGCAGTACTTC
CACSTGGEQYF
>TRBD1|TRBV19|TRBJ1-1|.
TGTGCCAGTATAAGGGGGCAGAACACTGAAGCTTTCTTT
CASIRGQNTEAFF
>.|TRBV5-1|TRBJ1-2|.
TGCGCCAGCAGCGGGCAGGGAGGTGATGGCTACACCTTC
CASSGQGGDGYTF
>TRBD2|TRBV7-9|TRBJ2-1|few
TGTGCCAGCAGCTTAAGCGGGGGCAATGAGCAGTTCTTC
CASSLSGGNEQFF
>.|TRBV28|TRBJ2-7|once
TGTGCCAGCAGTCCCGTGGGGGCCATGCAGTACTTC
CASSPVGAMQYF
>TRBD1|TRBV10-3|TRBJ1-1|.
TGTGCCATCATGCGCGCGGGACAGGGGTTTGGTACTGAAGCTTTCTTT
CAIMRAGQGFGTEAFF
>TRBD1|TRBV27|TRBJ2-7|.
TGTGCCAGCAGTTTGAGTTGGGGACAGGACTACGAGCAGTACTTC
CASSLSWGQDYEQYF
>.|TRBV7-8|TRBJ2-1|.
TGTGCCAGCAGCTTAGACGGGGTTAAGGCGAGTGAGCAGTTCTTC
CASSLDGVKASEQFF
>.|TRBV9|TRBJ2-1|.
TGTGCCAGCAGCGTAGGGTTAGCGGACTACAATGAGCAGTTCTTC
CASSVGLADYNEQFF
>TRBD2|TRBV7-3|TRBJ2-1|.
TGTGCCAGCAGCTTATCTTCGACTAGCAGCTCCGCTGAGCAGTTCTTC
CASSLSSTSSSAEQFF
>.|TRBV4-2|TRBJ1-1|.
TGTGCCAGCAGCGTGGGTCCCGCGGGCACTGAAGCTTTCTTT
CASSVGPAGTEAFF
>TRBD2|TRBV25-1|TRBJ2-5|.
TGTGCCAGCAGTCCCCTGGGACTAGCGGGAGGGCCCGGAGAGACCCAGTACTTC
CASSPLGLAGGPGETQYF
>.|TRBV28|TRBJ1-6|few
TGTGCCAGCAGCCTGACCGGGTCACATAATTCACCCCTCCACTTT
CASSLTGSHNSPLHF
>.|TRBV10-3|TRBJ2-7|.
TGTGCCGGGACCGACCCCGAGGAGGGCCTCGAGCAGTACTTC
CAGTDPEEGLEQYF
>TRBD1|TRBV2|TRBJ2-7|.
TGTGCCAGCCTACGATCAGGGGGAGCCCTCGAGCAGTACTTC
CASLRSGGALEQYF
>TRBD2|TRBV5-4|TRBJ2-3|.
TGTGCCAGCAGTTACAGCGGGACCCACACAGATACGCAGTATTTT
CASSYSGTHTDTQYF
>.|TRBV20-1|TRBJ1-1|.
TGCAGTGCTAGAGACGTAGAAGCTTTCTTT
CSARDVEAFF
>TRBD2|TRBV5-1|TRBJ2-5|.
TGCGCCAGCGCGGCGGCTAGCGGGGGCCAAGAGACCCAGTACTTC
CASAAASGGQETQYF
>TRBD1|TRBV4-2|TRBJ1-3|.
TGTGCCAGCAGCCAAGATAAGACAGGGACTGGAAACACCATATATTTT
CASSQDKTGTGNTIYF
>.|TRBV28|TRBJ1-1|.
TGTGCCAGCAGTTCCTCCACTGAAGCTTTCTTT
CASSSSTEAFF
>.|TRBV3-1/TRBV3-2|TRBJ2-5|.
TGTGCCAGCAGCAACGGGACTTTCTTTTACGAGACCCAGTACTTC
CASSNGTFFYETQYF
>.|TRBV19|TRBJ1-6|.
TGTGCCAGTAGTATAGATCCACGACAGATTTATAATTCACCCCTCCACTTT
CASSIDPRQIYNSPLHF
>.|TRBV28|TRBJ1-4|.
TGTGCCAGCAGTTTAAGGGGCGCAACTAATGAAAAACTGTTTTTT
CASSLRGATNEKLFF
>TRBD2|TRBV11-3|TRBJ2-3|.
TGTGCCAGCAGCACCGGGACTAGCGGGTCATTCACAGATACGCAGTATTTT
CASSTGTSGSFTDTQYF
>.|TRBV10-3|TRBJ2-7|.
TGTGCCATCAGGGCCTCTAGCGCTCAGTCCGAGCAGTACTTC
CAIRASSAQSEQYF
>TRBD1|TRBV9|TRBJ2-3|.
TGTGCCAGCAGCGACCCGGGACAGGGCGCAGATACGCAGTATTTT
CASSDPGQGADTQYF
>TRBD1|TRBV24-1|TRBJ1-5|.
TGTGCCACCAGCGCCGGGACAGCCAATCAGCCCCAGCATTTT
CATSAGTANQPQHF
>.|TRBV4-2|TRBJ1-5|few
TGTGCCAGCAGCCAAGGGGGGGGTCAGCCCCAGCATTTT
CASSQGGGQPQHF
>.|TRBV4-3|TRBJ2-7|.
TGCGCCAGCAGCCAAGTTGGCCTCTCCTACGAGCAGTACTTC
CASSQVGLSYEQYF
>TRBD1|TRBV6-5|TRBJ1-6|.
TGTGCCAGCAGTTACTCCGGGACAGGGGCTAATTCACCCCTCCACTTT
CASSYSGTGANSPLHF
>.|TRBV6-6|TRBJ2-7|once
TGTGCCAGCAGTTTCAGTTCTGGCTACGAGCAGTACTTC
CASSFSSGYEQYF
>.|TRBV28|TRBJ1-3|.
TGTGCCAGCAGGCGCGGGACTTTCGGAAACACCATATATTTT
CASRRGTFGNTIYF
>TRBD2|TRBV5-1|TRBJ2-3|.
TGCGCCAGCAGCTTGGGCGGGAGCGTAACAGATACGCAGTATTTT
CASSLGGSVTDTQYF
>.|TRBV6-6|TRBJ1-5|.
TGTGCCAGCAGTCCGGGCGGCTGGGGCCATAGCAATCAGCCCCAGCATTTT
CASSPGGWGHSNQPQHF